This T cell receptor beta chain comes out of a study of blood T cells in healthy people across ages. A second PCR of 7 to 11 cycles used a sample-barcoded 5' primer and a J-beta primer mix. A single record per CDR3 protein comes from TCRdb applying MiXCR to the 5' RACE reads. This sample has more than 650,000 distinct CDR3 sequences, with over 20% found just once. The donors, aged about 6 to 90, were healthy Caucasians from Russia. This clonotype was counted between two and nine times. The germline CDR1 and CDR2 sequences are LNHNV and YYDKDF (reference sequence). Deletions cut 0 bases from V and 3 bases from J, with 17 bases between. The CDR3 contains 17 residues.

This sequence was found in a man between 65 and 85 years old in good health. The rearrangement joins TRBV15 to TRBJ1-1; D possibly corresponds to TRBD1 (6 bases). The specimen was blood. The CDR3 sequence: CATSRDLGAGGDTEAFF. In nucleotides, the CDR3 is TGTGCCACCAGCAGAGATTTGGGGGCAGGAGGGGACACTGAAGCTTTCTTT.